This T cell receptor beta chain is from a study of blood T cell repertoires in COVID-19. Across the whole study: The samples span acute and convalescent COVID-19 from the United States, Italy and Spain. PBMCs, B-cell-depleted T cells, or T cells were the source of the cDNA or gDNA that made up the material.

The CDR3 is 15 amino acids. The V gene end was trimmed by 4 bases and the J gene end by 4 bases; junction bases not matched to a gene: 7. Germline-derived CDR1 and CDR2 are SGHRS and YFSETQ. Profiling relied on immunoSEQ multiplex PCR, and the TCRdb table lists in-frame clones only, not all of them. The sample has fewer than 250,000 clones; around four fifths are singletons. This receptor was obtained from a woman at least 80 years old with COVID-19, enrolled during active disease. Material for sequencing was peripheral blood. V and J are TRBV5-1 and TRBJ2-5; 10 bases align to TRBD2. The CDR3 loop is CASSRSGGLGETQYF. The CDR3 DNA reads as TGCGCCAGCAGCCGTAGCGGGGGGCTTGGAGAGACCCAGTACTTC.